These 23 T cell receptor beta chains share one sample of origin, sequenced in a study of T-cell memory formation after mild COVID-19. TCRdb reprocessed the 5' RACE reads with MiXCR, giving one entry per CDR3 protein. The data hold roughly 150,000 distinct CDR3 sequences, with more than 12% observed a single time. Source material: PBMCs or a T cell subset sorted from them (not recorded which). All receptors come from an adult woman who had mild COVID-19 (a few samples of this study predate the infection). Cell type and time point are not known.

In its sample, this clonotype was seen a few times. The chain recombines TRBV5-1 with TRBJ2-1; 7 bases match TRBD1. CDR1 and CDR2 from the germline V gene are SGHRS and YFSETQ. Trimming at V came to 3 bases and at J to 5 bases, leaving 11 bases not matched to a gene. The CDR3 consists of 16 residues. CDR3 in amino acids: CASSSKPGQVNNEQFF. The CDR3 DNA reads TGCGCCAGCAGCTCCAAACCTGGACAGGTCAACAATGAGCAGTTCTTC.

The gene calls are TRBV12-3 or TRBV12-4 and TRBJ1-1; no clear D. This CDR3 is 13 amino acids long. The V end lost 3 bases, the J end lost 11 bases, and 16 bases lay between the germline ends. The CDR3 loop is CASSFGRPGGAFF. DNA for the CDR3: TGTGCCAGCAGTTTCGGACGGCCCGGAGGGGCTTTCTTT.

This chain connects TRBV11-3 to TRBJ2-1; 11 bases are shared with TRBD2. CDR3 size: 18 residues. Looked up from germline, CDR1 is SGHNT and CDR2 is YENEEA. J was trimmed by 7 bases and V by 5 bases; bases with no gene match: 16. CDR3 coding DNA: TGTGCCAGCAGCCGAGGTGCTAGCGGGGGGCCCCTGGGGAATGAGCAGTTCTTC. Translation gives CASSRGASGGPLGNEQFF. The entire variable domain, with the rest obtained from reference TRBV11-3 and TRBJ2-1, is as follows: EAGVVQSPRYKIIEKKQPVAFWCNPISGHNTLYWYLQNLGQGPELLIRYENEEAVDDSQLPKDRFSAERLKGVDSTLKIQPAELGDSAVYLCASSRGASGGPLGNEQFFGPGTRLTVL.

This clonotype was detected only a few times. The V call is TRBV4-1, the J call TRBJ2-1; D remains ambiguous. The CDR3 consists of 15 residues. Trimming took off 4 bases at V and 5 bases at J, with 15 bases between the two ends. The germline V gene encodes CDR1 MGHRA and CDR2 YSYEKL. CDR3 in DNA: TGCGCCAGCAGCCTCGAAACCCAGCCCCACAATGAGCAGTTCTTC. Translated, it gives CASSLETQPHNEQFF.

This clonotype was counted only a few times. The chain links TRBV20-1 to TRBJ1-5; D is perhaps TRBD1 (6 bases). CDR3 length equals 16 residues. Germline lookup yields CDR1 DFQATT and CDR2 SNEGSKA (reference sequence). V shed 6 bases and J shed 6 bases, with 24 bases lying between them. CDR3 residues: CSAPGDGGLGSQPQHF. CDR3 in DNA: TGCAGTGCCCCCGGTGATGGGGGCTTGGGGAGTCAGCCCCAGCATTTT.

The chain recombines TRBV29-1 with TRBJ2-7; 7 bases line up with TRBD2. V was pared by 0 bases and J by 4 bases, with 6 bases of the junction left unmatched. Germline CDR1 SQVTM, CDR2 ANQGSEA. This CDR3 region has 14 residues. CDR3 in DNA: TGCAGCGTTGAAGACGGACTAGACTTATACGAGCAGTACTTC. It yields the protein CSVEDGLDLYEQYF.

V and J are TRBV30 and TRBJ2-7; D assignment may be TRBD1 or TRBD2 (5 bases each). In germline, CDR1 is GTSNPN, CDR2 SVGIG (reference sequence). The ends were cut back, 2 bases at V and 5 bases at J, with 16 bases in the middle. This CDR3 comprises 14 residues. In nucleotides, the CDR3 is TGTGCCTGGAGTTGGGGGTCGGGGTCCAACGAGCAGTACTTC. It is translated as CAWSWGSGSNEQYF.

V is TRBV3-1 and J is TRBJ2-7; a weak D match, TRBD2 (6 bases). The ends were cut back, 1 base at V and 6 bases at J, with 16 bases in the middle. The germline gives CDR1 LGHDT, CDR2 YNNKEL (reference sequence). The CDR3 spans 15 residues. CDR3 bases: TGTGCCAGCAGCCAAGTCCCGGGAGATGGGGGCGAGCAGTACTTC. It translates to CASSQVPGDGGEQYF.

The chain has TRBV6-2 or TRBV6-3 and TRBJ2-5; D tentatively fits TRBD1 or TRBD2 (5 bases each). The CDR3 runs 14 residues. Between the trimmed V and J ends, which lost 0 bases and 2 bases, there was a span of 7 bases. Germline V CDR1 and CDR2: MNHEY, SVGEGT. The CDR3 bases are TGTGCCAGCAGTTACTCGGGGACGCAAGAGACCCAGTACTTC. Its translation is CASSYSGTQETQYF.

The chain uses TRBV5-1 and TRBJ1-4; maybe TRBD1 (5 bases). Per germline, CDR1 SGHRS and CDR2 YFSETQ. Trimming took off 7 bases at V and 6 bases at J, with 16 bases between the two ends. The CDR3 has 14 amino acids. The CDR3 spells CASGEFRDDEKLFF. CDR3 coding DNA: TGCGCCAGCGGGGAATTCCGGGACGATGAAAAACTGTTTTTT.

The chain links TRBV20-1 to TRBJ1-6; possible D gene TRBD1, 5 bases. Germline CDR1 reads DFQATT; CDR2 reads SNEGSKA (reference sequence). The CDR3 covers 14 residues. V gave up 0 bases and J gave up 11 bases, with 14 bases separating them. CDR3: CSARDPRAGTPLHF. DNA of the CDR3: TGCAGTGCTAGAGATCCCAGGGCAGGGACACCCCTCCACTTT.

This clonotype appeared a few times. V usage is TRBV14 and J usage is TRBJ2-3; 9 bases line up with TRBD2. The CDR3 has 16 residues. The trim removed 4 bases at V and 6 bases at J, leaving 11 bases unmatched. Germline V gene sequence: CDR1 SGHDN, CDR2 FVKESK. This CDR3 is CASSPHLRGGGDTQYF. CDR3 in DNA: TGTGCCAGCAGCCCCCACCTGCGGGGGGGCGGGGATACGCAGTATTTT.

This clonotype showed up just a few times. J is TRBJ2-7 and V is TRBV5-6; 8 nucleotides line up with TRBD1. The length of the CDR3 is 16 residues. CDR1 SGHDT and CDR2 YYEEEE come from the germline V gene. With V trimmed by 0 bases and J by 1 base, 6 bases remained unmatched. The CDR3 here is CASSLGTGWASYEQYF. CDR3 coding DNA: TGTGCCAGCAGCTTGGGGACAGGGTGGGCGTCCTACGAGCAGTACTTC.

This clonotype has a handful of counts. This chain uses TRBV4-1 with TRBJ1-2, with D possibly matching TRBD1 (5 bases). The CDR3 has 18 residues. The V end was cut by 1 base, the J end by 7 bases, with 25 bases between. Germline loops: CDR1 MGHRA, CDR2 YSYEKL. Here the CDR3 reads CASSQGRGARRILGGYTF. The CDR3 DNA follows: TGCGCCAGCAGCCAAGGTCGGGGCGCACGTCGTATTTTGGGTGGCTACACCTTC.

The chain links TRBV20-1 to TRBJ2-1; possible D gene TRBD2, 5 bases. The germline CDR1 and CDR2 sequences are DFQATT and SNEGSKA (reference sequence). This CDR3 has 14 residues. The germline V and J ends were trimmed by 3 bases and 4 bases, with 13 bases remaining between them. CDR3 amino acids: CSASHARVYNEQFF. CDR3 in DNA: TGCAGTGCTAGTCACGCGCGGGTTTACAATGAGCAGTTCTTC.

The table lists this clonotype with a few counts. The chain combines TRBV4-1 with TRBJ2-1, with 13 nucleotides matching TRBD2. V shed 1 base and J 0 bases; nucleotides not matched to a gene: 12. The length of the CDR3 is 21 residues. The germline gives CDR1 MGHRA, CDR2 YSYEKL. This CDR3 reads CASSQALPGTSGASSYNEQFF. The CDR3 nucleotides are TGCGCCAGCAGCCAAGCCCTTCCGGGGACTAGCGGGGCGAGCTCCTACAATGAGCAGTTCTTC.

The CDR3 DNA follows: TGTGCCAGCAGCCAAGACCAACAGGGGGTGCAGTACTTC. Translation: CASSQDQQGVQYF. The chain joins TRBV3-1 to TRBJ2-7; 8 positions match TRBD1. The germline CDR1 and CDR2 sequences are LGHDT and YNNKEL (reference sequence). J was trimmed by 9 bases and V by 0 bases; bases with no gene match: 4. The CDR3 covers 13 residues.

This clonotype was found a few times. This sequence joins TRBV7-9 and TRBJ1-3; D gene unclear. V was pared by 3 bases and J by 8 bases, with 8 bases between. Germline CDR1 reads SEHNR; CDR2 reads FQNEAQ (reference sequence). This CDR3 contains 12 residues. In nucleotides, the CDR3 is TGTGCCAGCAGCTTCGGCGAGGACACCATATATTTT. This translates into CASSFGEDTIYF.

Only a few counts were recorded for this clonotype. This sequence joins TRBV7-2 and TRBJ2-5, with 12 positions matching TRBD2. J gave up 3 bases and V 5 bases, and 4 bases lay outside the gene matches. The V gene's germline CDR1 is SGHTA and CDR2 FQGNSA. This CDR3 comprises 15 residues. For the CDR3, the DNA is TGTGCCAGCAGCCCCACTAGCGGGAGGAAAGAGACCCAGTACTTC. Its translation is CASSPTSGRKETQYF.

This clonotype was observed a few times. The chain joins TRBV20-1 to TRBJ2-1, with D maybe TRBD2 (6 bases). This CDR3 has 13 residues. Germline values: CDR1 DFQATT, CDR2 SNEGSKA (reference sequence). Trimming took off 4 bases at V and 3 bases at J, with 10 bases between the two ends. The CDR3 DNA reads TGCAGTGCTATAGCGGCCGACTACAATGAGCAGTTCTTC. It yields the protein CSAIAADYNEQFF.

This clonotype occurred many times. J is TRBJ1-3 and V is TRBV7-3, with D possibly TRBD1 on 5 matching bases. CDR1 is SGHTA, CDR2 FQGTGA, per germline. Trimming stripped 5 bases from V and 0 bases from J, with 8 bases between. The CDR3 has 14 residues. The CDR3 loop reads CASSPGSSGNTIYF. CDR3 sequence (DNA): TGTGCCAGCAGCCCAGGGAGCTCTGGAAACACCATATATTTT.

The chain has TRBV7-9 and TRBJ2-6; D might be TRBD2 (5 bases). Trimming stripped 4 bases from V and 0 bases from J, with 16 bases between. CDR3 length: 18 residues. Germline V gene sequence: CDR1 SEHNR, CDR2 FQNEAQ (reference sequence). The CDR3 protein is CASSWTRGRGSGANVLTF. As DNA, the CDR3 is TGTGCCAGCAGCTGGACTCGAGGACGGGGCTCTGGGGCCAACGTCCTGACTTTC.

This chain joins TRBV12-3 or TRBV12-4 and TRBJ2-5; weak D call: TRBD1 (5 bases). The CDR3 runs 13 residues. V dropped 5 bases and J dropped 5 bases, with 12 bases sitting between them. CDR3 nucleotide sequence: TGTGCCAGCAGTCACCAGGGAAGGGAGACCCAGTACTTC. Translated: CASSHQGRETQYF.